This TCR beta chain was profiled in a study of human T cells and chemical hapten exposure (dated by TCRdb to about 2021). General notes on the study: For sensitization, 2% DPC in acetone was applied to an approximately 2 cm by approximately 2 cm area of upper inner arm skin. Throughout the study period of 20 to 25 weeks, patients also received therapeutic DPC doses to the scalp every week. Patch tests used Finn chambers with 0.01% DPC on the upper back, scored after 6 days by International Contact Dermatitis Research Group standards. Most of the patients in the cohort were female, and the cohort covered alopecia areata with under or over 50% scalp involvement, alopecia totalis and alopecia universalis. The libraries were sequenced as a pool, and the TCR yield per sample differed mostly because of small variations in library volumes within the pool. This study followed changes in the peripheral blood TCR repertoire in vivo during primary and secondary sensitization of alopecia patients to the hapten diphenylcyclopropenone (DPC). Blood was sampled from patients pre-sensitization (week 0) and at 2, 6 and about 24 weeks after DPC sensitization. Twenty-nine alopecia patients provided blood for TCR sequencing at one to four time points (pre-sensitization, 2, 6 and 24 weeks). From each blood RNA sample, both TCR alpha and TCR beta chains were sequenced.

The protocol used for the library was RACE. Sequencing relied on a NextSeq 500. During library preparation, unique molecular identifiers were attached to individual cDNA molecules so that TCRs could be counted quantitatively and reproducibly. In the authors' own workflow: The median number of TCRs per sample was approximately 96,000, ranging from roughly 23,224 to 690,600. The Decombinator software suite was used to annotate the V, J and CDR3 of the TCR reads. To make PS versus PT1 abundance plots, every sample was subsampled to the same number of TCRs (28,000). TCRs were defined as expanded if absent before sensitization and observed at least eight times at the 2-week time point. TCRdb trimmed the raw reads at Q25, called clones with MiXCR and kept productive beta chains. Rows with one shared CDR3 protein collapse into an entry with the most common genes and DNA. TCRdb's processing, not the study's, gives the V and J calls here. Within this sample are about 37,000 distinct CDR3 sequences, with around 6.4% of them counted one time only. Roughly 9.2% of the sample rests with the top ten.

Summary of the overall study and its limitations: Repeated subsampling changed both the strength of the expansion versus patch-test correlation and the threshold at which that correlation became significant. All patients had alopecia, a presumed autoimmune disease, so their immune response might differ from that of healthy individuals. The number of PT1 expanded TCRs positively correlated with patch test score, significant at thresholds 8, 16 and 32 but not 4. DPC sensitization did not change how many TCRs were above 1 in 1000 frequency, and no evidence was found of alterations in global repertoire structure. Expanded TCRs formed significantly more large CDR3 similarity clusters than pre-sensitization or healthy control sets, consistent with antigen-driven responses.

This clonotype was counted at least ten times. The target of this receptor is not known. Base qualities are not at hand, and no much larger clone is one base apart. CDR1 is given as SEHNR and CDR2 as FQNEAQ, both from the germline V gene (reference sequence). From the cysteine through the phenylalanine, the CDR3 covers 16 amino acids. CDR3 DNA only is kept here, 48 bases in frame from base 1. V lost 5 bases and J lost 1 base, and the count of bases not matched to a germline gene is 10. The label giving this sample's time point can be read as: patch test 1, 2 weeks after DPC sensitization. Read against the paper, the sample's treatment or condition label means: therapeutic diphenylcyclopropenone sensitization with weekly scalp DPC. Total RNA was isolated from unfractionated whole blood collected in Tempus Blood RNA tubes. At each patch-test visit, blood was drawn before the patch test was applied. Eligible patients were aged 18 to 70, diagnosed with alopecia, deemed suitable for DPC therapy, and excluded if pregnant.

The chain joins TRBV7-9 to TRBJ2-5; 7 central nucleotides agree with TRBD1. Sequencing used whole blood, obtained in connection with sensitization to the hapten diphenylcyclopropenone (DPC). The receptor was derived from a woman in her twenties or thirties with alopecia areata. Some clones in this sample may be carry-over from other donors' samples. The CDR3: CASSPRSTGFQETQYF. The DNA sequence is given as TGTGCCAGCAGCCCCCGTTCGACAGGGTTCCAAGAGACCCAGTACTTC.